These 30 T cell receptor beta chains were all obtained from the same sample, sequenced in a study of OX40 agonist ivuxolimab in advanced cancers. Profiling relied on immunoSEQ multiplex PCR, and the TCRdb table lists in-frame clones only, not all of them. The data contain 90,000 or so clones, around nine tenths of them singletons. Sequenced material: CD4+ or CD8+ T cells sorted from blood, taken in a trial of the OX40 agonist ivuxolimab. The receptors come from an adult with an advanced solid tumor such as melanoma, head and neck, liver or kidney cancer.

The V gene is TRBV11-3, the J gene TRBJ2-1, with D possibly being TRBD2 (5 bases). This CDR3 has 13 amino acids. The germline V and J ends were trimmed by 5 bases and 8 bases, with 13 bases remaining between them. CDR1 and CDR2 (germline): SGHNT, YENEEA. The CDR3 spells CASSPGLRHEQFF. CDR3 in DNA: TGTGCCAGCAGCCCGGGATTACGGCATGAGCAGTTCTTC.

The rearrangement uses TRBV7-9 and TRBJ1-1; 7 bases agree with TRBD1. V lost 5 bases and J lost 11; bases outside the gene matches: 11. The CDR3 has 13 amino acids. The germline CDR1 and CDR2 sequences are SEHNR and FQNEAQ (reference sequence). The CDR3: CASSERQGLLAFF. The CDR3 DNA sequence: TGTGCCAGCAGCGAAAGACAGGGCTTGTTGGCTTTCTTT.

This chain connects TRBV7-9 to TRBJ2-7; 7 nucleotides align to TRBD2. The CDR3 covers 14 residues. Germline CDR1 SEHNR, CDR2 FQNEAQ (reference sequence). The V and J ends lost 0 bases and 7 bases, in that order; junction bases with no gene match: 6. The CDR3 DNA reads as TGTGCCAGCAGCTTAGCGGGAGGGACGGGAGAGCAGTACTTC. Protein: CASSLAGGTGEQYF.

CDR3 amino acids: CASNQAGSPYEQYF. The CDR3 region has the DNA TGCGCCAGCAACCAAGCGGGATCTCCCTACGAGCAGTACTTC. The chain links TRBV10-2 to TRBJ2-7, with 7 bases aligning to TRBD2. With 7 bases clipped from V and 2 bases from J, the junction kept 8 bases outside the gene matches. Germline-derived CDR1 and CDR2 are WSHSY and SAAADI. CDR3 size: 14 residues.

The chain uses TRBV6-1 and TRBJ2-7; TRBD1 agrees at 9 bases. The CDR3 consists of 15 residues. The germline gives CDR1 MNHNS, CDR2 SASEGT. Losses at the gene ends were 6 bases for V and 4 bases for J; bases not matched to a gene: 10. The CDR3 coding sequence is TGTGCCAGCAGCTTAACAGGGGGCTGGGGGTACGAGCAGTACTTC. Residues: CASSLTGGWGYEQYF.

This chain joins TRBV9 and TRBJ2-5; D is possibly TRBD1 or TRBD2 (5 bases each). The J call may not be correct, given that the DNA end is closer to TRBJ2-7. Germline V lookup: CDR1 SGDLS, CDR2 YYNGEE. The CDR3 runs to 16 residues. The CDR3 coding sequence is TGTGCCAGCAGCGTAGGTGACCTTGGGGGCTCCTACGAGCAGTACTTC. Translating gives CASSVGDLGGSYEQYF.

The chain links TRBV6-5 to TRBJ2-2; 8 bases line up with TRBD2. Germline loops: CDR1 MNHEY, CDR2 SVGAGI. V shed 7 bases and J 0 bases; nucleotides not matched to a gene: 4. CDR3 size: 15 residues. The CDR3 DNA follows: TGTGCCAGCACGGGGGGGCGGGCGAACACCGGGGAGCTGTTTTTT. This sequence encodes CASTGGRANTGELFF.

The genes are TRBV5-1 and TRBJ2-2; possible D gene TRBD2, 6 bases. CDR1 and CDR2 from the germline V gene are SGHRS and YFSETQ. This CDR3 spans 16 amino acids. V gave up 4 bases and J gave up 1 base, with 14 bases separating them. Written as DNA, the CDR3 is TGCGCCAGCAGCCCGGGAGTCGGGGGGAACACCGGGGAGCTGTTTTTT. Translated, it gives CASSPGVGGNTGELFF.

The chain links TRBV7-9 to TRBJ2-3, with TRBD1 matching 10 bases. The CDR3 loop spans 16 amino acids. The junction had 8 bases not matched to a gene; V was cut back by 7 bases and J by 1 base. Looked up from germline, CDR1 is SEHNR and CDR2 is FQNEAQ (reference sequence). The CDR3 protein is CASNSRTGGGTDTQYF. CDR3 nucleotides: TGTGCCAGCAACTCTCGGACAGGGGGTGGCACAGATACGCAGTATTTT. The full variable domain, completed using reference TRBV7-9 and TRBJ2-3, is DTGVSQNPRHKITKRGQNVTFRCDPISEHNRLYWYRQTLGQGPEFLTYFQNEAQLEKSRLLSDRFSAERPKGSFSTLEIQRTEQGDSAMYLCASNSRTGGGTDTQYFGPGTRLTVL.

The chain recombines TRBV5-1 with TRBJ2-5, with D tentatively TRBD2 (5 bases). V lost 2 bases and J lost 5, with 19 bases in between. In germline, CDR1 is SGHRS, CDR2 YFSETQ. This CDR3 comprises 16 residues. The DNA for the CDR3 is TGCGCCAGCAGCTTTTACAGACTTTCGGGAACGGAGACCCAGTACTTC. Its translation is CASSFYRLSGTETQYF.

The chain combines TRBV7-2 with TRBJ2-7, with D perhaps TRBD1 or TRBD2 (5 bases each). The V gene's germline CDR1 is SGHTA and CDR2 FQGNSA. The CDR3 consists of 14 residues. V lost 4 bases and J lost 2, with 12 bases in between. CDR3 DNA sequence: TGTGCCAGCAGCTACCGGGACGGAACCTACGAGCAGTACTTC. Protein product: CASSYRDGTYEQYF.

The chain recombines TRBV27 with TRBJ1-6; no firm D call. CDR1 MNHEY and CDR2 SMNVEV come from the germline V gene (reference sequence). The CDR3 is 13 amino acids. V dropped 3 bases and J dropped 7 bases, with 7 bases sitting between them. DNA of the CDR3: TGTGCCAGCAGTTTTTGGGCGAATTCACCCCTCCACTTT. This sequence encodes CASSFWANSPLHF.

V gene TRBV6-5 combines with J gene TRBJ1-3; D remains unclear. Trimming pared 2 bases from V and 2 bases from J, leaving 10 bases between. The CDR3 runs to 15 residues. Germline V gives CDR1 MNHEY, CDR2 SVGAGI. In DNA form, the CDR3 reads TGTGCCAGCAGTTACGACGCGACTCCTGGAAACACCATATATTTT. This sequence encodes CASSYDATPGNTIYF.

CDR3 loop: CASSEELAGPSSYNEQFF. For the CDR3, the DNA is TGTGCCAGCAGTGAAGAACTAGCGGGCCCCAGCTCCTACAATGAGCAGTTCTTC. The chain links TRBV6-1 to TRBJ2-1; 9 nucleotides agree with TRBD2. CDR3 size: 18 residues. The germline V gene has CDR1 MNHNS and CDR2 SASEGT. After removal of 1 base from V and 0 bases from J, the junction contained 7 bases not matched to a gene.

This sequence joins TRBV30 and TRBJ2-1; 10 positions agree with TRBD2. The V and J ends lost 4 bases and 8 bases, in that order; junction bases with no gene match: 2. This CDR3 has 12 residues. Germline V lookup: CDR1 GTSNPN, CDR2 SVGIG (reference sequence). The CDR3 nucleotides read TGTGCCTGGACTAGCGGGAGCTATGAGCAGTTCTTC. This codes for CAWTSGSYEQFF.

The J gene is TRBJ1-1, the V gene TRBV7-9, with unresolved D. The CDR3 consists of 18 residues. Trimming shortened V by 5 bases and J by 2 bases, and 24 bases separated the two germline ends. Per germline, CDR1 SEHNR and CDR2 FQNEAQ (reference sequence). The CDR3 DNA sequence: TGTGCCAGCAGCAATCGCCTCTTTATACGGGATAAAAACACTGAAGCTTTCTTT. It is translated as CASSNRLFIRDKNTEAFF.

The chain recombines TRBV19 with TRBJ1-2, with D uncertain. The CDR3 has 13 residues. V lost 3 bases to trimming and J lost 5 bases, with 10 bases between them. CDR1 and CDR2 (germline): LNHDA, SQIVND (reference sequence). In nucleotides, the CDR3 is TGTGCCAGTAGTATGTCCCGGGTTTATGGCTACACCTTC. The encoded protein is CASSMSRVYGYTF. Using reference TRBV19 and TRBJ1-2 for the parts outside the CDR3, the full variable domain is DGGITQSPKYLFRKEGQNVTLSCEQNLNHDAMYWYRQDPGQGLRLIYYSQIVNDFQKGDIAEGYSVSREKKESFPLTVTSAQKNPTAFYLCASSMSRVYGYTFGSGTRLTVV.

This sequence joins TRBV15 and TRBJ1-1; D perhaps matches TRBD1 (6 bases). V lost 5 bases and J lost 2, with 18 bases in between. The CDR3 totals 16 residues. From germline, CDR1 is LNHNV and CDR2 YYDKDF (reference sequence). CDR3 loop: CATSRRQATANTEAFF. The CDR3 coding sequence is TGTGCCACCAGCCGACGACAGGCGACTGCCAACACTGAAGCTTTCTTT. Filled out from reference TRBV15 and TRBJ1-1, the complete variable domain reads DAMVIQNPRYQVTQFGKPVTLSCSQTLNHNVMYWYQQKSSQAPKLLFHYYDKDFNNEADTPDNFQSRRPNTSFCFLDIRSPGLGDTAMYLCATSRRQATANTEAFFGQGTRLTVV.

DNA for the CDR3: TGTGCCAGCAACCTAGCGGGCCCGAGCTCCTACGAGCAGTACTTC. Its translation is CASNLAGPSSYEQYF. This chain connects TRBV7-2 to TRBJ2-7; 8 bases agree with TRBD2. The CDR3 covers 15 residues. The ends lost 7 bases at V and 0 bases at J; junction bases unmatched: 8. Germline V lookup: CDR1 SGHTA, CDR2 FQGNSA.

V is TRBV11-1 and J is TRBJ2-3; D ambiguous. This CDR3 region has 15 residues. Germline V CDR1 and CDR2: SGHAT, FQDESV (reference sequence). The V and J ends lost 1 base and 2 bases respectively, with 10 bases between them. CDR3 residues: CASSLVRGVTDTQYF. Written as DNA, the CDR3 is TGTGCCAGCAGCTTAGTAAGAGGAGTCACAGATACGCAGTATTTT.

The rearrangement uses TRBV30 and TRBJ2-5; D could derive from TRBD1 or TRBD2 (5 bases each). Germline-derived CDR1 and CDR2 are GTSNPN and SVGIG (reference sequence). Trimming took 4 bases from V and 7 from J, leaving 7 bases between them. This CDR3 region has 10 residues. The CDR3 loop reads CAWIGGTQYF. CDR3 nucleotides: TGTGCCTGGATTGGGGGGACCCAGTACTTC. Combining the CDR3 with reference TRBV30 and TRBJ2-5 gives the whole variable domain SQTIHQWPATLVQPVGSPLSLECTVEGTSNPNLYWYRQAAGRGLQLLFYSVGIGQISSEVPQNLSASRPQDRQFILSSKKLLLSDSGFYLCAWIGGTQYFGPGTRLLVL.

J is TRBJ2-5 and V is TRBV19, with D tentatively TRBD1 (5 bases). Germline loops: CDR1 LNHDA, CDR2 SQIVND (reference sequence). The CDR3 length is 13 residues. V shed 4 bases and J shed 4 bases, with 10 bases lying between them. This CDR3 reads CASSRPQGETQYF. The CDR3 nucleotides read TGTGCCAGTAGTAGACCTCAGGGAGAGACCCAGTACTTC.

The DNA for the CDR3 is TGTGCCAGCAGCTTAGAAACTAGCGGGAGGAATGAGCAGTTCTTC. It translates to CASSLETSGRNEQFF. This chain uses TRBV7-8 with TRBJ2-1, with TRBD2 matching over 12 bases. Germline values: CDR1 SGHVS, CDR2 FQNEAQ. CDR3 length: 15 residues. V lost 1 base and J lost 7; bases outside the gene matches: 2. Full variable domain (missing parts from reference TRBV7-8 and TRBJ2-1): GAGVSQSPRYKVAKRGQDVALRCDPISGHVSLFWYQQALGQGPEFLTYFQNEAQLDKSGLPSDRFFAERPEGSVSTLKIQRTQQEDSAVYLCASSLETSGRNEQFFGPGTRLTVL.

The V call is TRBV9, the J call TRBJ2-5, with 7 bases that match TRBD2. V was clipped by 4 bases and J by 4 bases; unmatched bases: 13. The CDR3 consists of 16 residues. Per germline, CDR1 SGDLS and CDR2 YYNGEE. CDR3 protein: CASSSSVAGESETQYF. In DNA form, the CDR3 reads TGTGCCAGCAGCTCCTCCGTTGCGGGAGAGTCAGAGACCCAGTACTTC.

The chain combines TRBV7-2 with TRBJ2-3, with D hard to call. Germline-derived CDR1 and CDR2 are SGHTA and FQGNSA. Trimming removed 5 bases from V and 4 bases from J, with 13 bases in between. This CDR3 contains 14 residues. The CDR3 loop is CASSPRALSDTQYF. CDR3 nucleotide sequence: TGTGCCAGCAGCCCCCGGGCCCTTTCAGATACGCAGTATTTT.

The CDR3 nucleotides are TGTGCCACCAGCAGAGATCGCGGCTATGGCTACACCTTC. Residues: CATSRDRGYGYTF. The V call is TRBV15, the J call TRBJ1-2; D unclear. Deletions cut 0 bases from V and 4 bases from J, with 6 bases between. Germline CDR1 is LNHNV and CDR2 is YYDKDF (reference sequence). The CDR3 extends over 13 amino acids.

This rearrangement joins TRBV28 to TRBJ2-7; TRBD2 might be the D (6 bases). This CDR3 comprises 14 residues. Germline CDR1 reads MDHEN; CDR2 reads SYDVKM. Trimming cost V 7 bases and J 0 bases, with 13 bases left between them. In DNA, the CDR3 is TGTGCCAGCACCACACCCGGGGGCTCCTACGAGCAGTACTTC. As protein: CASTTPGGSYEQYF.

The table lists this clone with a few counts. The chain is built from TRBV11-3 and TRBJ2-5; possible D gene TRBD2, 6 bases. Germline CDR1 and CDR2: SGHNT and YENEEA. V gave up 1 base and J gave up 3 bases, with 15 bases separating them. The CDR3 totals 16 residues. The CDR3 loop reads CASSLGIGGKEETQYF. CDR3 in DNA: TGTGCCAGCAGCTTAGGTATCGGGGGTAAGGAAGAGACCCAGTACTTC.

The genes are TRBV7-2 and TRBJ1-1, with D maybe TRBD1 (6 bases). V lost 5 bases to trimming and J lost 4 bases, with 17 bases between them. The CDR3 is 15 amino acids. The germline V gene has CDR1 SGHTA and CDR2 FQGNSA. The CDR3 nucleotides are TGTGCCAGCAGCCTTCGGGACATCAGGCGCACTGAAGCTTTCTTT. It yields the protein CASSLRDIRRTEAFF.

This chain uses TRBV4-1 with TRBJ2-5; D is possibly TRBD1 (6 bases). The CDR3 loop spans 16 amino acids. V shed 1 base and J shed 1 base, with 13 bases lying between them. Germline V lookup: CDR1 MGHRA, CDR2 YSYEKL. The CDR3 is CASSQGQVAIQETQYF. Here the CDR3 DNA reads TGCGCCAGCAGCCAAGGACAGGTGGCGATCCAAGAGACCCAGTACTTC.